The 29 T cell receptor beta chains below come from one sample, sequenced in a study of T cell responses to AZD1222 COVID-19 vaccine. The assay was immunoSEQ multiplex PCR, and TCRdb's table has in-frame clones only and misses some. The repertoire has 150,000 to 200,000 clones, 94% of them found once; the top ten carry roughly 5.5%. This material consisted of peripheral blood, taken 28 days after the second AZD1222 dose. Receptors originate from an adult who received the AZD1222 COVID-19 vaccine.

The chain joins TRBV20-1 to TRBJ1-1; the match to TRBD1 covers 8 bases. CDR1 DFQATT and CDR2 SNEGSKA come from the germline V gene (reference sequence). This CDR3 is built from 11 residues. With V trimmed by 3 bases and J by 12 bases, 6 bases remained unmatched. CDR3 DNA sequence: TGCAGTGCTAGCGGACAGGGTCAGCCTTTCTTT. Its translation: CSASGQGQPFF.

This clone was observed a handful of times. The chain uses TRBV5-4 and TRBJ2-2; perhaps TRBD2 as D (6 bases). The V end lost 3 bases, the J end lost 4 bases, and 10 bases lay between the germline ends. CDR1 and CDR2 (germline): SGHNT, YYREEE (reference sequence). The CDR3 spans 14 residues. The CDR3 is CASSSGLGTGELFF. CDR3 nucleotides: TGTGCCAGCAGCTCGGGACTGGGCACCGGGGAGCTGTTTTTT.

The genes are TRBV6-5 and TRBJ2-7; 10 bases agree with TRBD1. V trimming: 7 bases; J trimming: 2 bases; junction bases outside the gene matches: 8. In germline, CDR1 is MNHEY, CDR2 SVGAGI. This CDR3 contains 15 residues. The CDR3 reads CASKPSGQGPYEQYF. CDR3 sequence (DNA): TGTGCCAGCAAACCCTCGGGACAGGGGCCCTACGAGCAGTACTTC.

The CDR3 DNA reads TGCAGCGTCACCTACAATGAGCAGTTCTTC. Amino acid sequence: CSVTYNEQFF. The chain is built from TRBV29-1 and TRBJ2-1; no clear D gene. V shed 6 bases and J shed 2 bases, with 2 bases lying between them. The CDR3 length is 10 residues. CDR1 is SQVTM and CDR2 is ANQGSEA in the germline V gene.

CDR3 coding DNA: TGTGCCAGCAGCCCAAACGGCCTAGATTCCGGGGAGCTGTTTTTT. Translating gives CASSPNGLDSGELFF. The chain is built from TRBV6-5 and TRBJ2-2; D uncertain. This CDR3 is built from 15 residues. V gave up 6 bases and J gave up 6 bases, with 17 bases separating them. The V gene's germline CDR1 is MNHEY and CDR2 SVGAGI.

This rearrangement joins TRBV7-2 to TRBJ1-5; unclear D gene. V was pared by 3 bases and J by 1 base, with 10 bases between. CDR1 and CDR2 from the germline V gene are SGHTA and FQGNSA. The CDR3 spans 15 residues. The CDR3 bases are TGTGCCAGCAGCTTCTCCCCGGGGAGCAATCAGCCCCAGCATTTT. Amino acids: CASSFSPGSNQPQHF.

The rearrangement links TRBV9 to TRBJ2-7, with 9 bases aligning to TRBD2. CDR1 and CDR2 (germline): SGDLS, YYNGEE. The V gene end was trimmed by 5 bases and the J gene end by 2 bases; junction bases not matched to a gene: 5. CDR3 length: 14 amino acids. CDR3 nucleotide sequence: TGTGCCAGCAGTCCACTAGCGGGTACCTACGAGCAGTACTTC. Translated: CASSPLAGTYEQYF.

The rearrangement uses TRBV5-8 and TRBJ1-4; D perhaps matches TRBD1 (5 bases). The V gene's germline CDR1 is SGHTS and CDR2 YDEGEE. The CDR3 sequence is 14 residues long. The V gene lost 1 base and the J gene lost 5 bases, with 9 bases spanning the gap. CDR3 sequence (DNA): TGTGCCAGCAGCTTGCGGGGGAGAAATGAAAAACTGTTTTTT. This gives the protein CASSLRGRNEKLFF. Full variable domain (missing parts from reference TRBV5-8 and TRBJ1-4): EAGVTQSPTHLIKTRGQQATLRCSPISGHTSVYWYQQALGLGLQFLLWYDEGEERNRGNFPPRFSGRQFPNYSSELNVNALELEDSALYLCASSLRGRNEKLFFGSGTQLSVL.

The V gene is TRBV11-2, the J gene TRBJ1-2; tentatively, D is TRBD1 (5 bases). Germline CDR1 reads SGHAT; CDR2 reads FQNNGV. This CDR3 is built from 17 residues. V lost 7 bases and J 3 bases, leaving 24 bases between the germline ends. The CDR3 DNA follows: TGTGCCAGCACCCCCATCAAGGGACGGAGAACTGACTATGGCTACACCTTC. Translation: CASTPIKGRRTDYGYTF. The whole variable domain, remainder taken from reference TRBV11-2 and TRBJ1-2, is EAGVAQSPRYKIIEKRQSVAFWCNPISGHATLYWYQQILGQGPKLLIQFQNNGVVDDSQLPKDRFSAERLKGVDSTLKIQPAKLEDSAVYLCASTPIKGRRTDYGYTFGSGTRLTVV.

The sample holds one count of this clone. The J gene is TRBJ1-4, the V gene TRBV7-8, with TRBD1 identical over 7 bases. Germline V CDR1 and CDR2: SGHVS, FQNEAQ. V lost 3 bases to trimming and J lost 8 bases; unmatched junction nucleotides: 3. The CDR3 sequence is 13 residues long. CDR3 nucleotides: TGTGCCAGCAGCTTTAGGGGGCGCGAAAAACTGTTTTTT. It is translated as CASSFRGREKLFF.

The J gene is TRBJ1-3, the V gene TRBV30; 8 bases map to TRBD1. The CDR3 sequence is 17 residues long. Trimming at V came to 2 bases and at J to 0 bases, leaving 9 bases not matched to a gene. Germline CDR1 is GTSNPN and CDR2 is SVGIG (reference sequence). The CDR3 protein is CAWSTGTGLYSGNTIYF. Here the CDR3 DNA reads TGTGCCTGGAGTACAGGGACAGGTCTATACTCTGGAAACACCATATATTTT.

The V gene is TRBV5-1, the J gene TRBJ2-7, with 8 bases lining up with TRBD2. The CDR3 extends over 15 amino acids. Germline-derived CDR1 and CDR2 are SGHRS and YFSETQ. V dropped 4 bases and J dropped 4; count of bases not matched to a gene: 10. CDR3: CASSPSPGGGYEQYF. The CDR3 nucleotides read TGCGCCAGCAGCCCGAGCCCGGGAGGGGGGTACGAGCAGTACTTC. The entire variable domain, with the rest obtained from reference TRBV5-1 and TRBJ2-7, is as follows: KAGVTQTPRYLIKTRGQQVTLSCSPISGHRSVSWYQQTPGQGLQFLFEYFSETQRNKGNFPGRFSGRQFSNSRSEMNVSTLELGDSALYLCASSPSPGGGYEQYFGPGTRLTVT.

This clone came up a few times. The chain combines TRBV7-8 with TRBJ1-4, with a possible D match to TRBD1 (5 bases). The germline V gene has CDR1 SGHVS and CDR2 FQNEAQ. The V end was cut by 0 bases, the J end by 2 bases, with 13 bases between. The CDR3 contains 17 residues. The DNA of the CDR3 is TGTGCCAGCAGCTTAGCTCGCGGGGGGAAGACTAATGAAAAACTGTTTTTT. Amino acids: CASSLARGGKTNEKLFF.

The rearrangement links TRBV15 to TRBJ2-4; D may be TRBD1 or TRBD2 (5 bases each). V lost 4 bases, J lost 0 bases, and 16 bases lay in between. The CDR3 extends over 17 amino acids. From germline, CDR1 is LNHNV and CDR2 YYDKDF (reference sequence). The CDR3 here is CATSTSPGDLAKNIQYF. The CDR3 DNA follows: TGTGCCACCAGCACCTCACCTGGGGACCTAGCCAAAAACATTCAGTACTTC.

J is TRBJ2-7 and V is TRBV12-2; the table calls TRBD2, which could not be checked here. TRBV12-2 is labeled a pseudogene. This CDR3 is 15 amino acids long. The CDR3 coding sequence is TGTGCAAGTCGCCTATGTCCCCCCGCCTCCTACGAGCAGTACTTC. It encodes CASRLCPPASYEQYF.

The chain links TRBV2 to TRBJ2-2; TRBD1 or TRBD2 may be the D gene (5 bases each). Looked up from germline, CDR1 is SNHLY and CDR2 is FYNNEI. This CDR3 has 14 residues. V lost 6 bases and J lost 4, with 12 bases in between. The CDR3 region has the DNA TGTGCCAGCAGGGGGACCGGACGCACCGGGGAGCTGTTTTTT. Translated, it gives CASRGTGRTGELFF. Full variable domain (remainder filled in from reference TRBV2 and TRBJ2-2): EPEVTQTPSHQVTQMGQEVILRCVPISNHLYFYWYRQILGQKVEFLVSFYNNEISEKSEIFDDQFSVERPDGSNFTLKIRSTKLEDSAMYFCASRGTGRTGELFFGEGSRLTVL.

This chain links TRBV7-2 with TRBJ2-1; 8 nucleotides align to TRBD1. V shed 3 bases and J 4 bases; nucleotides not matched to a gene: 5. CDR3 length equals 15 residues. Germline loops: CDR1 SGHTA, CDR2 FQGNSA. The CDR3 nucleotides are TGTGCCAGCAGCTTTCGCCAGGGGGCTTACAATGAGCAGTTCTTC. Translating it yields CASSFRQGAYNEQFF.

The chain is built from TRBV9 and TRBJ1-1; D may be TRBD1 (5 bases). The length of the CDR3 is 16 residues. Trimming took 4 bases from V and 4 from J, leaving 20 bases between them. Germline CDR1 reads SGDLS; CDR2 reads YYNGEE. CDR3 bases: TGTGCCAGCAGCCCACCCACGGGCAGGGAGGCCACTGAAGCTTTCTTT. This encodes CASSPPTGREATEAFF. Filled out from reference TRBV9 and TRBJ1-1, the complete variable domain reads DSGVTQTPKHLITATGQRVTLRCSPRSGDLSVYWYQQSLDQGLQFLIQYYNGEERAKGNILERFSAQQFPDLHSELNLSSLELGDSALYFCASSPPTGREATEAFFGQGTRLTVV.

The chain joins TRBV28 to TRBJ2-7, with 9 bases identical to TRBD2. The J segment lost 2 bases and the V segment lost 8 bases, leaving 10 bases of the junction unmatched. CDR3 length: 15 amino acids. Germline-derived CDR1 and CDR2 are MDHEN and SYDVKM. The CDR3: CASGEETSGTYEQYF. The CDR3 DNA reads as TGTGCCAGCGGGGAGGAGACTAGCGGCACCTACGAGCAGTACTTC.

This clone occurred once. This rearrangement joins TRBV28 to TRBJ2-7; 12 bases match TRBD2. Trimming at V came to 4 bases and at J to 4 bases, leaving 8 bases not matched to a gene. Per germline, CDR1 MDHEN and CDR2 SYDVKM. The CDR3 runs 16 residues. The CDR3 region is CASSYRTSGAGYEQYF. The CDR3 DNA reads as TGTGCCAGCAGTTACAGGACTAGCGGGGCCGGATACGAGCAGTACTTC. Using reference TRBV28 and TRBJ2-7 for the parts outside the CDR3, the full variable domain is DVKVTQSSRYLVKRTGEKVFLECVQDMDHENMFWYRQDPGLGLRLIYFSYDVKMKEKGDIPEGYSVSREKKERFSLILESASTNQTSMYLCASSYRTSGAGYEQYFGPGTRLTVT.

The V call is TRBV12-5, the J call TRBJ1-5, with D unclear. This CDR3 has 18 residues. Trimming took off 5 bases at V and 5 bases at J, with 25 bases between the two ends. CDR1 LGHNT and CDR2 FRNRAP come from the germline V gene. DNA for the CDR3: TGTGCTAGTGGTCACACCCCGGACGGCGAGGGCAGATATCAGCCCCAGCATTTT. Translated: CASGHTPDGEGRYQPQHF.

The chain carries TRBV10-3 and TRBJ1-2; 10 bases line up with TRBD1. V was pared by 7 bases and J by 7 bases, with 12 bases of the junction left unmatched. Germline V gene lookup returns CDR1 ENHRY and CDR2 SYGVKD. The CDR3 is 15 residues long. Written as DNA, the CDR3 is TGTGCCATCACCAAAGGAGGGACAGGGGTGGTTGGCTACACCTTC. It translates to CAITKGGTGVVGYTF.

The chain carries TRBV5-6 and TRBJ1-2, with D tentatively TRBD1 (6 bases). V was trimmed by 5 bases and J by 2 bases, leaving 13 bases between them. CDR1 and CDR2 (germline): SGHDT, YYEEEE. The CDR3 has 14 residues. The CDR3 nucleotides read TGTGCCAGCAGTTTGACAGGTTCCAACTATGGCTACACCTTC. The encoded protein is CASSLTGSNYGYTF.

The chain joins TRBV4-1 to TRBJ1-4; D gene unclear. The CDR3 runs to 15 residues. Germline CDR1 reads MGHRA; CDR2 reads YSYEKL. V shed 4 bases and J shed 7 bases, with 16 bases lying between them. The CDR3 sequence is CASSRPSSRGEKLFF. CDR3 in DNA: TGCGCCAGCAGCCGCCCGTCGAGCCGGGGTGAAAAACTGTTTTTT.

The chain employs TRBV11-2 and TRBJ2-2, with 14 bases matching TRBD2. The CDR3 has 16 residues. CDR1 is SGHAT and CDR2 is FQNNGV in the germline V gene. The junction had 8 bases not matched to a gene; V was cut back by 6 bases and J by 8 bases. This chain's CDR3 is CASSYRLAGGWGELFF. The DNA of the CDR3 is TGTGCCAGCAGTTACCGACTAGCGGGAGGGTGGGGGGAGCTGTTTTTT.

The V and J genes are TRBV5-1 and TRBJ2-5; D unresolved. The CDR3 length is 12 residues. Germline CDR1 SGHRS, CDR2 YFSETQ. With 5 bases removed from V and 1 base from J, the gap between germline ends came to 6 bases. CDR3 sequence (DNA): TGCGCCAGCAGTTGGACCCAAGAGACCCAGTACTTC. This encodes CASSWTQETQYF.

The J gene is TRBJ1-2, the V gene TRBV5-4; 8 positions agree with TRBD1. The CDR3 is 16 amino acids. Germline V gives CDR1 SGHNT, CDR2 YYREEE (reference sequence). The V gene end was trimmed by 2 bases and the J gene end by 7 bases; junction bases not matched to a gene: 13. CDR3: CASSFSRWQGASGYTF. The DNA of the CDR3 is TGTGCCAGCAGCTTCTCGAGGTGGCAGGGGGCGAGTGGCTACACCTTC.

CDR3 residues: CASSQIGWDQPQHF. The CDR3 DNA follows: TGTGCCAGTAGCCAAATAGGTTGGGATCAGCCCCAGCATTTT. The chain recombines TRBV19 with TRBJ1-5; D is ambiguous. Trimming took off 6 bases at V and 5 bases at J, with 14 bases between the two ends. The CDR3 loop spans 14 amino acids. From germline, CDR1 is LNHDA and CDR2 SQIVND (reference sequence).

The chain recombines TRBV5-4 with TRBJ2-1; D may be TRBD2 (6 bases). Looked up from germline, CDR1 is SGHNT and CDR2 is YYREEE (reference sequence). The CDR3 has 13 residues. V was clipped by 1 base and J by 5 bases, with 7 bases between them. The CDR3 region has the DNA TGTGCCAGCAGCTTGCGCGGGAACAATGAGCAGTTCTTC. This encodes CASSLRGNNEQFF.